Below, 28 T cell receptor beta chains from the same sample are listed, as sequenced in a study of T cell responses to AZD1222 COVID-19 vaccine. Method: immunoSEQ multiplex PCR; TCRdb's copy keeps in-frame clones and lacks some. The table includes approximately 210,000 clones, approximately 89% detected once. The specimen was peripheral blood, collected 28 days after the second AZD1222 dose. All receptors come from an adult who received the AZD1222 COVID-19 vaccine.

This clone was found a few times. The gene calls are TRBV6-2 or TRBV6-3 and TRBJ1-5, with TRBD1 as a possible D gene (6 bases). This CDR3 comprises 14 residues. CDR1 is MNHEY, CDR2 SVGEGT, per germline. V lost 2 bases to trimming and J lost 4 bases, with 9 bases between them. CDR3 sequence: CASSYLTGNQPQHF. CDR3 DNA: TGTGCCAGCAGTTACCTAACAGGGAATCAGCCCCAGCATTTT.

This chain uses TRBV3-1 (or the pseudogene TRBV3-2) with TRBJ1-5; D perhaps matches TRBD1 (5 bases). Germline assignment: CDR1 LGHDT and CDR2 YNNKEL (reference sequence). The V end lost 4 bases, the J end lost 2 bases, and 15 bases lay between the germline ends. This CDR3 has 16 residues. The CDR3 region has the DNA TGTGCCAGCAGCCCAGGAGCGGGGCGACGCAATCAGCCCCAGCATTTT. Its protein is CASSPGAGRRNQPQHF.

V and J are TRBV28 and TRBJ1-4; no clear D. Germline CDR1 and CDR2: MDHEN and SYDVKM. The CDR3 totals 16 residues. Deletions cut 3 bases from V and 5 bases from J, with 16 bases between. The CDR3 loop reads CASSFGPSPQNEKLFF. The CDR3 DNA reads TGTGCCAGCAGTTTCGGGCCATCCCCCCAAAATGAAAAACTGTTTTTT.

The rearrangement joins TRBV9 to TRBJ2-1, with D perhaps matching TRBD1 or TRBD2 (5 bases each). V was clipped by 3 bases and J by 5 bases, with 12 bases between them. Germline V lookup: CDR1 SGDLS, CDR2 YYNGEE. CDR3 length equals 14 residues. The CDR3 DNA is TGTGCCAGCAGCGACCGGGACCGAAACAATGAGCAGTTCTTC. Protein product: CASSDRDRNNEQFF.

There are a few counts of this clone. This chain uses TRBV5-1 with TRBJ2-2; D remains ambiguous. The germline V gene has CDR1 SGHRS and CDR2 YFSETQ. This CDR3 has 14 amino acids. Deletions cut 0 bases from V and 1 base from J, with 4 bases between. The DNA of the CDR3 is TGCGCCAGCAGCTTGGAGCGGAACACCGGGGAGCTGTTTTTT. This sequence encodes CASSLERNTGELFF.

This clone was recorded only once. The chain couples TRBV20-1 to TRBJ1-1, with unresolved D. V dropped 3 bases and J dropped 10 bases, with 12 bases sitting between them. This CDR3 is 11 amino acids long. Germline loops: CDR1 DFQATT, CDR2 SNEGSKA (reference sequence). The CDR3 DNA reads as TGCAGTGCTAGTGGTTCTCAGATAGCTTTCTTT. It specifies CSASGSQIAFF.

This rearrangement joins TRBV5-4 to TRBJ2-6; D unresolved. Trimming removed 0 bases at V and 1 base at J, with 5 bases between. The CDR3 runs 15 residues. Germline values: CDR1 SGHNT, CDR2 YYREEE (reference sequence). CDR3 nucleotides: TGTGCCAGCAGCTTGGGCGGATCTGGGGCCAACGTCCTGACTTTC. Translation: CASSLGGSGANVLTF.

The gene calls are TRBV3-1 (or the pseudogene TRBV3-2) and TRBJ1-5; 9 bases agree with TRBD1. V shed 2 bases, J shed 4 bases, and the junction held 3 bases outside the gene matches. CDR3 size: 15 residues. Germline lookup yields CDR1 LGHDT and CDR2 YNNKEL (reference sequence). CDR3: CASSQSGTGNQPQHF. The CDR3 DNA reads as TGTGCCAGCAGCCAAAGCGGGACAGGGAATCAGCCCCAGCATTTT.

The CDR3 protein is CASSFRDREGYTF. CDR3 DNA sequence: TGTGCCAGCAGTTTCCGGGACAGAGAGGGCTACACCTTC. V gene TRBV12-3 or TRBV12-4 combines with J gene TRBJ1-2, with 7 nucleotides matching TRBD1. The J segment lost 8 bases and the V segment lost 3 bases, leaving 6 bases of the junction unmatched. The CDR3 consists of 13 residues.

A note on this clone: The sample carries other DNA sequences with the same CDR3. The V call is TRBV5-1, the J call TRBJ1-2; D is perhaps TRBD1 (6 bases). Germline CDR1 reads SGHRS; CDR2 reads YFSETQ. V was pared by 0 bases and J by 8 bases, with 11 bases between. The CDR3 length is 13 residues. The CDR3 loop is CASSLAGVGGYTF. The CDR3 nucleotides read TGCGCCAGCAGCTTGGCAGGGGTCGGAGGCTACACCTTC.

V is TRBV5-1 and J is TRBJ2-5, with 7 bases aligning to TRBD1. V dropped 4 bases and J dropped 0; count of bases not matched to a gene: 9. The CDR3 length is 16 residues. The germline V gene encodes CDR1 SGHRS and CDR2 YFSETQ. The CDR3 nucleotides read TGCGCCAGCAGCCCAGGGACAGCCTTGTACCAAGAGACCCAGTACTTC. It encodes CASSPGTALYQETQYF.

This rearrangement joins TRBV5-1 to TRBJ1-2; D call uncertain. Germline CDR1 SGHRS, CDR2 YFSETQ. The CDR3 runs to 15 residues. Trimming shortened V by 3 bases and J by 0 bases, and 12 bases separated the two germline ends. The CDR3: CASSSGRRANYGYTF. CDR3 bases: TGCGCCAGCAGCTCGGGCCGCCGAGCTAACTATGGCTACACCTTC.

This chain links TRBV6-5 with TRBJ1-1; TRBD1 agrees at 7 bases. The CDR3 loop spans 14 amino acids. Looked up from germline, CDR1 is MNHEY and CDR2 is SVGAGI. V lost 8 bases, J lost 5 bases, and 11 bases stayed unmatched. The CDR3 loop is CASEGARRATEAFF. The CDR3 DNA follows: TGTGCCAGCGAGGGGGCCAGGCGGGCGACTGAAGCTTTCTTT.

Turning to this clone: Other DNA sequences in the sample encode the same CDR3. V is TRBV19 and J is TRBJ1-1; no clear D. This CDR3 has 11 residues. V lost 11 bases to trimming and J lost 1 base, with 8 bases between them. Germline V lookup: CDR1 LNHDA, CDR2 SQIVND (reference sequence). The CDR3 here is CASTGNTEAFF. Written as DNA, the CDR3 is TGTGCCTCTACCGGGAACACTGAAGCTTTCTTT.

V usage is TRBV5-1 and J usage is TRBJ1-2, with unresolved D. The CDR3 is 12 amino acids. Germline V lookup: CDR1 SGHRS, CDR2 YFSETQ. Deletions cut 1 base from V and 5 bases from J, with 6 bases between. CDR3 nucleotides: TGCGCCAGCAGCTTGAGACCATATGGCTACACCTTC. Amino acids: CASSLRPYGYTF.

The rearrangement joins TRBV24-1 to TRBJ2-1; 7 bases align to TRBD2. Trimming cost V 3 bases and J 0 bases; bases outside gene matches: 7. CDR1 is KGHDR and CDR2 is SFDVKD in the germline V gene. The CDR3 spans 17 residues. The CDR3 sequence is CATSDDPGLSSYNEQFF. In nucleotides, the CDR3 is TGTGCCACCAGTGATGACCCGGGACTAAGCTCCTACAATGAGCAGTTCTTC.

The genes are TRBV6-5 and TRBJ1-3, with D maybe TRBD1 (6 bases). V shed 0 bases and J shed 0 bases, with 9 bases lying between them. CDR1 and CDR2 (germline): MNHEY, SVGAGI. The CDR3 consists of 16 residues. CDR3 nucleotides: TGTGCCAGCAGTTACTCTCGACAGGCCTCTGGAAACACCATATATTTT. This gives the protein CASSYSRQASGNTIYF.

This clone has just a few counts. V is TRBV12-3 or TRBV12-4 and J is TRBJ1-2; D uncertain. The V end was cut by 6 bases, the J end by 4 bases, with 12 bases between. This CDR3 comprises 13 residues. DNA for the CDR3: TGTGCCAGCAGCCAGGACGAAAGCTATGGCTACACCTTC. Residues: CASSQDESYGYTF.

The V gene is TRBV5-6, the J gene TRBJ2-1, with TRBD2 matching over 8 bases. In germline, CDR1 is SGHDT, CDR2 YYEEEE. Trimming took 4 bases from V and 8 from J; bases not matched to a gene: 2. CDR3 size: 12 residues. DNA for the CDR3: TGTGCCAGCAGCAGGACTAGCTATGAGCAGTTCTTC. It encodes CASSRTSYEQFF.

This sequence joins TRBV5-1 and TRBJ1-2, with TRBD1 matching over 8 bases. The germline V gene encodes CDR1 SGHRS and CDR2 YFSETQ. CDR3 length: 14 amino acids. With 4 bases clipped from V and 5 bases from J, the junction kept 7 bases outside the gene matches. The CDR3 region has the DNA TGCGCCAGCAGCCAGACAGGGGACGGGTATGGCTACACCTTC. It translates to CASSQTGDGYGYTF.

The V and J genes are TRBV27 and TRBJ2-7, with TRBD2 identical over 7 bases. This CDR3 has 16 residues. CDR1 is MNHEY and CDR2 is SMNVEV in the germline V gene (reference sequence). V dropped 3 bases and J dropped 7; count of bases not matched to a gene: 15. Here the CDR3 reads CASSFLGGSMRGEQYF. The DNA for the CDR3 is TGTGCCAGCAGTTTTTTAGGTGGGTCTATGCGGGGGGAGCAGTACTTC.

This rearrangement joins TRBV4-1 to TRBJ1-5, with a weak D call TRBD1 (6 bases). Germline CDR1 MGHRA, CDR2 YSYEKL. The length of the CDR3 is 15 residues. The V end lost 3 bases, the J end lost 3 bases, and 12 bases lay between the germline ends. CDR3 bases: TGCGCCAGCAGCCAGCTACAGGGACCCAATCAGCCCCAGCATTTT. Translated: CASSQLQGPNQPQHF.

The gene calls are TRBV2 and TRBJ2-3; TRBD1 aligns across 8 bases. The length of the CDR3 is 14 residues. V shed 8 bases, J shed 4 bases, and the junction held 8 bases outside the gene matches. In germline, CDR1 is SNHLY, CDR2 FYNNEI. The CDR3 here is CASGIPGGADTQYF. The CDR3 DNA is TGTGCCAGCGGGATTCCAGGGGGCGCAGATACGCAGTATTTT.

The V call is TRBV7-3, the J call TRBJ1-1; D is ambiguous. CDR1 and CDR2 from the germline V gene are SGHTA and FQGTGA. Trimming took off 7 bases at V and 1 base at J, with 10 bases between the two ends. This CDR3 region has 13 residues. The CDR3: CASTPTANTEAFF. The CDR3 nucleotides read TGTGCCAGCACCCCGACCGCGAACACTGAAGCTTTCTTT.

This chain connects TRBV29-1 to TRBJ2-2; 8 bases are shared with TRBD1. J was trimmed by 2 bases and V by 5 bases; bases with no gene match: 4. The CDR3 loop spans 14 amino acids. Germline-derived CDR1 and CDR2 are SQVTM and ANQGSEA. In DNA, the CDR3 is TGCAGCGTTCTCGGGACAGGTAACACCGGGGAGCTGTTTTTT. Protein sequence: CSVLGTGNTGELFF.

The gene calls are TRBV11-2 and TRBJ2-1, with D unresolved. CDR1 and CDR2 from the germline V gene are SGHAT and FQNNGV. The CDR3 contains 16 residues. Between the trimmed V and J ends, which lost 0 bases and 0 bases, there was a span of 9 bases. The CDR3 reads CASSLDSFSSYNEQFF. Here the CDR3 DNA reads TGTGCCAGCAGCTTAGACTCTTTTAGCTCCTACAATGAGCAGTTCTTC.

V gene TRBV4-1 combines with J gene TRBJ2-7; 14 bases align to TRBD2. Germline V CDR1 and CDR2: MGHRA, YSYEKL. The CDR3 is made up of 16 amino acids. The junction had 7 bases not matched to a gene; V was cut back by 4 bases and J by 5 bases. The CDR3 nucleotides are TGCGCCAGCAGCCCCCCGGGACTAGCGGGAGCCCACGAGCAGTACTTC. Translated, it gives CASSPPGLAGAHEQYF.

V usage is TRBV15 and J usage is TRBJ1-1; 9 positions agree with TRBD1. The germline CDR1 and CDR2 sequences are LNHNV and YYDKDF (reference sequence). Germline trimming cut 0 bases from V and 2 bases from J; bases unmatched to any gene: 19. CDR3 length: 21 amino acids. The CDR3 DNA reads as TGTGCCACCAGCAGAGATTCCGCAGTTCGGACAGGGGAGTATGGAAACACTGAAGCTTTCTTT. Its translation is CATSRDSAVRTGEYGNTEAFF.